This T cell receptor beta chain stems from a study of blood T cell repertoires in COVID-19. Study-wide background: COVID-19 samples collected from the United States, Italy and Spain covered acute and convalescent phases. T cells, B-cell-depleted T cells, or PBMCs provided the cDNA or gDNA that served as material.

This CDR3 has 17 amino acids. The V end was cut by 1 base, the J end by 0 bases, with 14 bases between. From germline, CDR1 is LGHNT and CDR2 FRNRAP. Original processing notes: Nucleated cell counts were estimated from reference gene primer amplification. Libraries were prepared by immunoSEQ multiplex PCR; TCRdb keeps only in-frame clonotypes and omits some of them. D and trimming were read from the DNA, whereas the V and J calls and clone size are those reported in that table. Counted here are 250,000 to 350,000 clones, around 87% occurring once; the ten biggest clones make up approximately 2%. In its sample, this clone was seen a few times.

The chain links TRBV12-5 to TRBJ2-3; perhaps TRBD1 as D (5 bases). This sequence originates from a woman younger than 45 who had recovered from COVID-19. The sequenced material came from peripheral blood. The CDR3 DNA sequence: TGTGCTAGTGGTTTGGGAACAGGCGACTCTAGCACAGATACGCAGTATTTT. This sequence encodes CASGLGTGDSSTDTQYF.